The entry below gives a single T cell receptor (beta chain) sequence along with its context. Its antigen remains unidentified. Base qualities were left out, and no much larger clone turns up one base away. Receptor libraries were prepared by 5' RACE. The sequencing machine was an Illumina HiSeq 2000. A universal primer binding site was introduced by template switching, and a unique molecular identifier was present in the final cDNA, enabling accurate counting of TCR cDNA molecules. First-strand cDNA for TCR alpha and beta chains was synthesized from specific primers in the conserved constant-segment region. To control for contamination, each cDNA library was double barcoded with a SMART-Mk sample barcode plus Illumina barcodes. TruSeq adapter sequences and Illumina sample barcodes were added in two successive PCR steps. TCR alpha and beta cDNA libraries were sequenced on the Illumina HiSeq platform with custom primers. For the original study's pipeline: Raw reads were processed with MiGEC to extract unique molecular identifiers, and MiXCR was used to determine CDR3 positions. Recombination models were inferred per individual with the repgenHMM and IGoR tools using an EM algorithm. Shared clonotypes were analyzed with the tcR package in R, and sharing was normalized by the product of cloneset sizes. To study raw recombination without the effects of thymic and clonal selection, out-of-frame nonproductive sequences were analyzed. Starting from the raw public reads, TCRdb applied fastp trimming at Q25, assembled clones with MiXCR and retained in-frame beta chains. Each CDR3 protein appears once, grouped with its most common genes and DNA. The V and J calls and clone size are TCRdb's, not the authors'. The sample table lists 450,000 or so distinct CDR3 sequences, 11% to 15% of them with a count of one. The ten largest clones capture 0.52% of the sample.

The CDR3 sequence holds 14 residues, the cysteine and phenylalanine included. The retained sequence is limited to the CDR3, 42 bases, with the frame set at the first base. The germline ends are 7 bases apart after V is trimmed by 1 base and J by 1 base. The germline V gene gives CDR1 as SGHTA and CDR2 as FQGNSA. Only healthy Caucasian donors were included. Three pairs of female monozygotic twins, all aged about 18 to 29 years, made up the twin cohort. CD4+ and CD8+ T cell populations were isolated with positive isolation kits from Invitrogen. This sample was taken from a study of identical twins (TCRdb year 2016). As for the study more broadly: To test whether fetal clonotypes persist, this study deep-sequenced TCR alpha and beta repertoires from monozygotic twins, from unrelated adults of various ages, and from cord blood. Replicate twin experiments were performed at different times using different library preparation protocols to rule out contamination. General findings and caveats noted by the study authors: In beta out-of-frame sequences, excess twin sharing was weaker, because having fewer shared sequences lowered the signal-to-noise ratio. Abundant cord blood beta clonotypes carried fewer insertions; young adult naive repertoires showed a weaker similar trend, while memory repertoires showed none. Because the same donors could not be followed over many years, conclusions were based on cross-sectional statistical analysis. Invariant T cells such as MAIT and iNKT could partly confound zero-insertion analyses, though diverse VJ usage argued against this for most clonotypes. Recombination models systematically underestimated out-of-frame TCR alpha sharing in monozygotic twins but agreed with sharing between unrelated individuals. Out-of-frame TCR alpha sequences shared between twins showed an excess of low generation-probability sequences compared with coincidental sharing between unrelated individuals.

The same sample was also studied in work on yellow fever vaccine responses in identical twins. From that second study: According to the authors, the vaccine-induced T cell response in identical twins seemed to be partly convergent and partly specific to each individual. In the study, vaccine-responding T cell clones were precisely tracked in identical twins.

Sequencing used CD4+ T cells sorted from blood. Rearrangement joined TRBV7-2 to TRBJ1-1; too little of a D gene remains to name it. This receptor was taken from a woman aged 18-29 years in good health. The DNA sequence is given as TGTGCCAGCAGCTTAGTCGACAAGAACACTGAAGCTTTCTTT. Its translation is CASSLVDKNTEAFF.